Included here is one T cell receptor (beta chain) sequence, with context. These data originate in a study of blood T cell repertoires in COVID-19. Study in general: Donors in the United States, Italy and Spain gave samples during acute or convalescent COVID-19. The cDNA or gDNA used as material had been derived from T cells, B-cell-depleted T cells, or PBMCs.

CDR1 is SGHTA, CDR2 FQGTGA, per germline. The CDR3 has 15 residues. J gave up 4 bases and V 4 bases, and 5 bases lay outside the gene matches. Under the authors' procedure: Estimation of nucleated cell counts relied on the amplification of reference gene primers. Generated by immunoSEQ multiplex PCR, the TCRdb table keeps only in-frame clones and is missing some. V, J and clone size reflect that table, while D and trimming were determined from the DNA. The data hold approximately 390,000 clones, with around 90% observed a single time. This sequence joins TRBV7-3 and TRBJ2-1; TRBD1 agrees at 9 bases. Specimen: peripheral blood. The receptor's source is a young man with active or convalescent COVID-19. The CDR3 DNA reads TGTGCCAGCAGCTCACCGGGACAGGGATACAATGAGCAGTTCTTC. Translated, it gives CASSSPGQGYNEQFF.